The rows below give T cell receptor beta chains drawn from one sample of a study of cytomegalovirus exposure and HLA in healthy donors. Assay: immunoSEQ multiplex PCR; the TCRdb copy retains only in-frame clones and omits some. The sample holds 55,000 to 75,000 clones. Sequencing was done on a sample of PBMCs. These receptors were obtained from a male donor in good health and CMV-seronegative. The CDR3 runs from the conserved cysteine through the conserved F or W. D genes are given only for firm matches.

CDR3 protein | CDR3 DNA | D gene | J gene | V gene
CASSEGGGNSPLHF | TGTGCCAGCAGTGAAGGGGGGGGGAATTCACCCCTCCACTTT | . | TRBJ1-6 | TRBV6-1
CASSASGPPYEQYF | TGTGCCAGCAGTGCATCAGGGCCTCCCTACGAGCAGTACTTC | . | TRBJ2-7 | TRBV6-1
CASSRDRVQSPLHF | TGTGCCAGCTCACGCGACAGGGTACAATCACCCCTCCACTTT | TRBD1 | TRBJ1-6 | TRBV18
CASSYEGFPGANVLTF | TGTGCCAGCAGTTACGAGGGTTTTCCTGGGGCCAACGTCCTGACTTTC | . | TRBJ2-6 | TRBV11-2
CASSWDRESENF | TGCGCCAGCAGCTGGGACCGGGAGTCCGAGAACTTC | . | TRBJ2-7 | TRBV5-1
CASSVHAGAVGGNEQFF | TGCGCCAGCAGCGTCCATGCGGGGGCGGTAGGGGGCAATGAGCAGTTCTTC | . | TRBJ2-1 | TRBV5-1
CASSLGATGGNGYTF | TGCGCCAGCAGCTTGGGGGCTACCGGGGGGAATGGCTACACCTTC | . | TRBJ1-2 | TRBV5-1
CATGGSSDNEQFF | TGTGCCACCGGAGGGAGCTCCGACAATGAGCAGTTCTTC | . | TRBJ2-1 | TRBV19
CASAPSGAGIGYF | TGTGCTAGTGCACCGTCTGGGGCCGGTATTGGGTACTTC | . | TRBJ2-4 | TRBV12-5
CASSLRAGANYGYTF | TGTGCCAGCAGTTTAAGGGCAGGGGCGAACTATGGCTACACCTTC | . | TRBJ1-2 | TRBV27
CASSQVSGRGSYEQYF | TGCGCCAGCAGCCAAGTAAGCGGGAGGGGTTCCTACGAGCAGTACTTC | TRBD2 | TRBJ2-7 | TRBV4-1
CASSLQGLGDSPLHF | TGTGCCAGCAGCCTCCAGGGCCTAGGCGATTCACCCCTCCACTTT | . | TRBJ1-6 | TRBV11-2
CASSPGQGSYEQYF | TGTGCCAGCTCACCGGGACAGGGATCCTACGAGCAGTACTTC | TRBD1 | TRBJ2-7 | TRBV18
CASSQRGLAGSYEQYF | TGTGCCAGCAGCCAAAGAGGACTAGCGGGCTCCTACGAGCAGTACTTC | TRBD2 | TRBJ2-7 | TRBV14
CSVEGTSVQETQYF | TGCAGCGTTGAAGGTACAAGCGTTCAAGAGACCCAGTACTTC | . | TRBJ2-5 | TRBV29-1
CASSDLTGEQYF | TGTGCCAGCAGTGATCTTACGGGGGAGCAGTACTTC | . | TRBJ2-7 | TRBV6-5
CASSPWTSGRQYF | TGTGCCAGCAGCCCTTGGACTAGCGGAAGGCAGTACTTC | TRBD2 | TRBJ2-7 | TRBV14
CASSFTGQAGYEQYF | TGTGCCAGCAGTTTTACCGGACAGGCCGGCTACGAGCAGTACTTC | TRBD1 | TRBJ2-7 | TRBV27
CASSSRASGGEQYF | TGTGCCAGCAGCTCCCGAGCTAGCGGCGGCGAGCAGTACTTC | TRBD2 | TRBJ2-7 | TRBV7-8
CASSQDQVPNTEAFF | TGCGCCAGCAGCCAAGATCAGGTCCCGAACACTGAAGCTTTCTTT | . | TRBJ1-1 | TRBV4-1